This passage covers 5 T cell receptor beta chains from one sample sequenced in a study of blood T cell repertoires in COVID-19. This table comes from immunoSEQ multiplex PCR, and its TCRdb copy is limited to in-frame clones, with some not included. Of 300,000 to 450,000 clones in the sample, around 84% were seen once. The material sequenced was peripheral blood. The origin of the receptors is a woman younger than 35 with acute or convalescent COVID-19.

Here the CDR3 DNA reads TGTGCCAGCAGCCTCAGGGGGCGCGACACTGAAGCTTTCTTT. It encodes CASSLRGRDTEAFF. The V gene is TRBV28, the J gene TRBJ1-1; 8 positions agree with TRBD1. With V trimmed by 6 bases and J by 3 bases, 6 bases remained unmatched. Germline V lookup: CDR1 MDHEN, CDR2 SYDVKM. The CDR3 length is 14 residues.

This chain links TRBV30 with TRBJ1-1; D is uncertain. Germline lookup yields CDR1 GTSNPN and CDR2 SVGIG (reference sequence). CDR3 size: 11 residues. Trimming removed 4 bases from V and 6 bases from J, with 9 bases in between. CDR3 in DNA: TGTGCCTGGATAGAGGGCCCTGAAGCTTTCTTT. This gives the protein CAWIEGPEAFF.

This clone has only one observation. The chain employs TRBV27 and TRBJ2-7; 7 bases are shared with TRBD1. J lost 7 bases, V lost 2 bases, and 5 bases had no gene match. The CDR3 is 13 amino acids. Germline V gives CDR1 MNHEY, CDR2 SMNVEV (reference sequence). CDR3: CASSLTGAREQYF. The CDR3 DNA reads TGTGCCAGCAGTTTAACAGGGGCCCGAGAGCAGTACTTC.

The table lists this clone with a count of one. The chain combines TRBV28 with TRBJ1-2; D gene unclear. The CDR3 covers 11 residues. The germline V and J ends were trimmed by 6 bases and 4 bases, with 6 bases remaining between them. CDR1 and CDR2 from the germline V gene are MDHEN and SYDVKM. DNA of the CDR3: TGTGCCAGCAGCCCAATCTATGGCTACACCTTC. Amino acids: CASSPIYGYTF.

The chain links TRBV12-5 to TRBJ1-5; maybe TRBD1 (6 bases). Germline CDR1 is LGHNT and CDR2 is FRNRAP. This CDR3 comprises 16 residues. Trimming pared 6 bases from V and 4 bases from J, leaving 19 bases between. CDR3 amino acids: CASGPGGADWNQPQHF. CDR3 nucleotide sequence: TGTGCTAGTGGACCCGGGGGGGCAGATTGGAATCAGCCCCAGCATTTT.